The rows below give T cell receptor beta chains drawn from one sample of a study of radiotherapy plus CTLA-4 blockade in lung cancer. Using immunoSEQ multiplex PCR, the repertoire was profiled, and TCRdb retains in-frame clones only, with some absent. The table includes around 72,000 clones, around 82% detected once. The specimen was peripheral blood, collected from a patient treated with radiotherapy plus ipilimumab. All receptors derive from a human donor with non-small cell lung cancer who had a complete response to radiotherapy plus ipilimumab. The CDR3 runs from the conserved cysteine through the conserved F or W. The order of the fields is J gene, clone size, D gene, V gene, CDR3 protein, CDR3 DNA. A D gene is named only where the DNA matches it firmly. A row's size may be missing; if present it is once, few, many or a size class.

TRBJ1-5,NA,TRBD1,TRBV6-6,CASSIAGGGQPQHF,TGTGCCAGCTCGATTGCAGGGGGCGGTCAGCCCCAGCATTTT
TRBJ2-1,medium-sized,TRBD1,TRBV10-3,CAISGSDRTPNNEQFF,TGTGCCATCAGTGGTTCGGACAGGACCCCCAACAATGAGCAGTTCTTC
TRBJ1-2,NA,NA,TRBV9,CASSVAMDTSYGYTF,TGTGCCAGCAGCGTAGCAATGGACACCTCCTATGGCTACACCTTC
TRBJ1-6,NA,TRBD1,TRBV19,CASSETGFSNSPLHF,TGTGCCAGTAGTGAGACAGGGTTTTCTAATTCACCCCTCCACTTT
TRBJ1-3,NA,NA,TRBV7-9,CASSLQGIGNTIYF,TGTGCCAGCAGCTTACAGGGAATTGGAAACACCATATATTTT
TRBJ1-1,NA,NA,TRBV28,CASSLSQTGAERAFF,TGTGCCAGCAGTTTAAGTCAGACAGGAGCGGAAAGGGCTTTCTTT
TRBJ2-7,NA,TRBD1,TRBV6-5,CASRTGTGSYEQYF,TGTGCCAGCAGAACCGGGACAGGGTCCTACGAGCAGTACTTC
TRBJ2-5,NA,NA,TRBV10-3,CAISESKAGLQETQYF,TGTGCCATCAGTGAGTCGAAGGCAGGGCTCCAAGAGACCCAGTACTTC
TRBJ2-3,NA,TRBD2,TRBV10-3,CAIRLAGGTDTQYF,TGTGCCATCAGACTAGCGGGAGGGACAGATACGCAGTATTTT
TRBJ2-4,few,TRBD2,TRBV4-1,CASSQQREARRELAKNIQYF,TGCGCCAGCAGCCAACAGCGGGAGGCGAGGAGGGAACTAGCCAAAAACATTCAGTACTTC
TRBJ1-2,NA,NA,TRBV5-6,CASSLEYGYTF,TGTGCCAGCAGCTTAGAGTATGGCTACACCTTC
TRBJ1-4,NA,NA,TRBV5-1,CASSLTGREKLFF,TGCGCCAGCAGCTTGACAGGGAGGGAAAAACTGTTTTTT
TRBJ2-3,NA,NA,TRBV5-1,CASSLGSGGGTDTQYF,TGCGCCAGCAGCTTGGGGTCCGGGGGCGGCACAGATACGCAGTATTTT
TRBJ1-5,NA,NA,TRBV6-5,CASSYSNGQPQHF,TGTGCCAGCAGTTACTCGAATGGTCAGCCCCAGCATTTT
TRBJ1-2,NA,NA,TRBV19,CASSRGTSNYGYTF,TGTGCCAGTAGTAGAGGGACCTCTAACTATGGCTACACCTTC
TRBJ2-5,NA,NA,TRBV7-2,CASSLGPTVQETQYF,TGTGCCAGCAGCTTAGGTCCTACTGTTCAAGAGACCCAGTACTTC
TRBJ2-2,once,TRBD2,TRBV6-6,CASSYSSGSTGELFF,TGTGCCAGCAGTTACTCTAGCGGGAGCACCGGGGAGCTGTTTTTT
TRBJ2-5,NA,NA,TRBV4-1,CASSQVGVFAQYF,TGCGCCAGCAGCCAAGTCGGAGTGTTTGCCCAGTACTTC
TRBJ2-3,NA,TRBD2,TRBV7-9,CASSSLRGILTDTQYF,TGTGCCAGCAGCTCCTTGCGGGGGATCCTCACAGATACGCAGTATTTT
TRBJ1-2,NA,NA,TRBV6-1,CASSEGRDGYTF,TGTGCCAGCAGTGAGGGCAGGGACGGCTACACCTTC
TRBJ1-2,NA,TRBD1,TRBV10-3,CAISESTQGVPYGYTF,TGTGCCATCAGTGAGTCCACACAGGGGGTTCCTTATGGCTACACCTTC
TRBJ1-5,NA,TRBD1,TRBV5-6,CASSLAGGAGQPQHF,TGTGCCAGCAGCTTGGCAGGGGGCGCGGGTCAGCCCCAGCATTTT
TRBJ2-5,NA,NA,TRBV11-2,CASSLDYGRSGETQYF,TGTGCCAGCAGCTTAGATTACGGGAGATCGGGGGAGACCCAGTACTTC
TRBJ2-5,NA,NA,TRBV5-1,CASSFSRNQETQYF,TGCGCCAGCAGCTTTAGTAGGAACCAAGAGACCCAGTACTTC
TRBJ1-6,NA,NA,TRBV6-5,CASSVVETYNSPLHF,TGTGCCAGCAGTGTCGTAGAGACCTATAATTCACCCCTCCACTTT
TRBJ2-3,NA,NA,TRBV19,CASSPETTTDTQYF,TGTGCCAGTAGTCCCGAGACAACGACAGATACGCAGTATTTT